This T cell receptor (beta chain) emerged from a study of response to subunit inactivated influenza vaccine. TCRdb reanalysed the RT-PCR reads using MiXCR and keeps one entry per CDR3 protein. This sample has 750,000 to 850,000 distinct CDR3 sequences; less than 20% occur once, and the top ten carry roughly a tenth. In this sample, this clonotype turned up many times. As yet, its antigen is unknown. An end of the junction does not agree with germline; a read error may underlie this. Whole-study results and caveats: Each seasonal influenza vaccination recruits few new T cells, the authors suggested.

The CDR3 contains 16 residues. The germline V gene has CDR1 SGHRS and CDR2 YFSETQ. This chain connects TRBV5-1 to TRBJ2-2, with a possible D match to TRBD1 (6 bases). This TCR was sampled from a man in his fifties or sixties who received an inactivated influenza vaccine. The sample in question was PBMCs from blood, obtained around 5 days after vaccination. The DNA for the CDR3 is TGCGCCAGCAGCTTGGCTCCAGGGGCGAATACCGGGGAGCTGTTTTTT. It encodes CASSLAPGANTGELFF. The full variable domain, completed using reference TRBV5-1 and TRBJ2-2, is KAGVTQTPRYLIKTRGQQVTLSCSPISGHRSVSWYQQTPGQGLQFLFEYFSETQRNKGNFPGRFSGRQFSNSRSEMNVSTLELGDSALYLCASSLAPGANTGELFFGEGSRLTVL.